The 31 T cell receptor beta chains below all came from one sample that was sequenced in a study of vaccination and CD4 T cells after COVID-19 (dated by TCRdb to between 2021 and 2022). The library was generated by PCR. This sample was sequenced with an Illumina iSeq 100. DNA from cultured CD4+ T cells was subjected to TCR sequencing with the Oncomine TCR Beta short-read assay at the Johns Hopkins FTIC core. TCRdb handled the public reads itself, with Q25 trimming in fastp and clone calling in MiXCR, and kept productive beta chains. CDR3 protein duplicates are merged, each entry listing the most common genes and DNA. Here the sample has 7,000 or so distinct CDR3 sequences; 66% occur a single time. In total, the top ten clones hold 20% to 25% of the sample. For these TCRs, the target antigens are not known. According to the study, the label for this sample's treatment or condition signals: roughly 11-day PBMC culture with coronavirus spike peptide pools or control peptides (ViraFEST assay).

The sample consisted of CD4+ T cells from blood, cultured in vitro. The receptor source for this set is a human donor who had recovered from COVID-19.

This chain uses TRBV19 with TRBJ1-5; 9 positions agree with TRBD1. Losses at the gene ends were 6 bases for V and 6 bases for J; bases not matched to a gene: 3. The CDR3 runs 13 residues. Germline V lookup: CDR1 LNHDA, CDR2 SQIVND (reference sequence). DNA for the CDR3: TGTGCCAGTAGGCTGACAGGGGGTCAGCCCCAGCATTTT. Amino acid sequence: CASRLTGGQPQHF. Based on the CDR3 plus reference TRBV19 and TRBJ1-5, the full variable domain is DGGITQSPKYLFRKEGQNVTLSCEQNLNHDAMYWYRQDPGQGLRLIYYSQIVNDFQKGDIAEGYSVSREKKESFPLTVTSAQKNPTAFYLCASRLTGGQPQHFGDGTRLSIL.

The chain's CDR3 is CSARRRDSYGYTF. For the CDR3, the DNA is TGCAGTGCCAGGAGACGCGACTCCTATGGCTACACCTTC. The V gene is TRBV20-1, the J gene TRBJ1-2; D is uncertain. The V gene's germline CDR1 is DFQATT and CDR2 SNEGSKA (reference sequence). The CDR3 covers 13 residues. Deletions cut 6 bases from V and 4 bases from J, with 15 bases between.

In its sample, this clonotype was seen once. This CDR3 reads CASSEFVTTRLQPQHF. CDR3 nucleotide sequence: TGTGCCAGCAGTGAATTCGTAACGACGCGCCTGCAGCCCCAGCATTTT. The rearrangement links TRBV6-1 to TRBJ1-5; D not certain. Trimming pared 2 bases from V and 7 bases from J, leaving 18 bases between. Germline CDR1 is MNHNS and CDR2 is SASEGT. CDR3 length equals 16 residues.

CDR3 DNA sequence: TGTGCCAGCAGCTTCTCAACTAGCGGACCATCTACGAACCAGTACTTC. Amino acid sequence: CASSFSTSGPSTNQYF. The V gene is TRBV7-9, the J gene TRBJ2-7; 8 nucleotides agree with TRBD2. The CDR3 consists of 16 residues. Germline-derived CDR1 and CDR2 are SEHNR and FQNEAQ (reference sequence). With 3 bases clipped from V and 10 bases from J, the junction kept 17 bases outside the gene matches.

The J gene is TRBJ2-1, the V gene TRBV20-1, with TRBD1 matching 9 bases. Germline trimming cut 3 bases from V and 8 bases from J; bases unmatched to any gene: 8. The CDR3 runs to 14 residues. Germline-derived CDR1 and CDR2 are DFQATT and SNEGSKA (reference sequence). CDR3 coding DNA: TGCAGTGCTAGCCACCGGGACAGGGACGATGAGCAGTTCTTC. Translating gives CSASHRDRDDEQFF.

This clonotype was seen a few times. DNA of the CDR3: TGTGCCAGCAGCAAAGCGACTAGCGGGGTCCAAGAGACCCAGTACTTC. Residues: CASSKATSGVQETQYF. The rearrangement links TRBV21-1 to TRBJ2-5; TRBD2 is the table's D call and was not checked against the DNA. TRBV21-1 has pseudogene status. The CDR3 is 16 amino acids.

This clonotype was found once. The V and J genes are TRBV11-2 and TRBJ2-5; D might be TRBD1 or TRBD2, each matching 5 bases. The germline V and J ends were trimmed by 5 bases and 2 bases, with 18 bases remaining between them. The CDR3 runs to 16 residues. CDR1 is SGHAT and CDR2 is FQNNGV in the germline V gene. The CDR3 loop is CASSRYRDGRQETQYF. The CDR3 DNA is TGTGCCAGCAGCCGTTACCGGGACGGAAGACAAGAGACCCAGTACTTC.

V usage is TRBV29-1 and J usage is TRBJ1-1; no firm D call. Germline V CDR1 and CDR2: SQVTM, ANQGSEA. This CDR3 region has 11 residues. V lost 6 bases and J lost 3, with 8 bases in between. The CDR3 nucleotides are TGCAGCGTAAAAATGTACACTGAAGCTTTCTTT. Protein: CSVKMYTEAFF.

The gene calls are TRBV20-1 and TRBJ1-2; D is uncertain. V gave up 1 base and J gave up 8 bases, with 11 bases separating them. CDR3 length: 12 residues. Germline V gene data show CDR1 as DFQATT and CDR2 as SNEGSKA (reference sequence). CDR3: CSARVGWGGYTF. The DNA for the CDR3 is TGCAGTGCTAGAGTAGGGTGGGGAGGCTACACCTTC.

The V call is TRBV7-6, the J call TRBJ2-7; the match to TRBD1 covers 7 bases. Germline trimming cut 1 base from V and 0 bases from J; bases unmatched to any gene: 3. Germline-derived CDR1 and CDR2 are SGHVS and FNYEAQ. This CDR3 is built from 15 residues. The CDR3 coding sequence is TGTGCCAGCAGCTTAGACAGGGGTCACTCCTACGAGCAGTACTTC. Residues: CASSLDRGHSYEQYF.

The V call is TRBV6-2 or TRBV6-3, the J call TRBJ2-5; D is perhaps TRBD2 (7 bases). The CDR3 is 13 amino acids. With 1 base removed from V and 7 bases from J, the gap between germline ends came to 10 bases. The germline V gene encodes CDR1 MNHEY and CDR2 SVGEGT. The CDR3 spells CASSYYREGTQYF. The CDR3 DNA sequence: TGTGCCAGCAGTTACTACAGGGAGGGGACCCAGTACTTC.

As regards this clonotype: This likely stems from a read error, as it lies one base from a far larger clone. The CDR3: CAISDAHETEAFF. The CDR3 DNA sequence: TGTGCCATCAGTGATGCCCATGAGACTGAAGCTTTCTTT. The chain uses TRBV6-1 and TRBJ1-1; D is unresolved. The CDR3 has 13 amino acids. From germline, CDR1 is MNHNS and CDR2 SASEGT.

This rearrangement joins TRBV11-1 to TRBJ2-5; no definite D call. The V gene's germline CDR1 is SGHAT and CDR2 FQDESV (reference sequence). V was clipped by 0 bases and J by 3 bases, with 14 bases between them. This CDR3 spans 16 amino acids. The CDR3 DNA is TGTGCCAGCAGCTTAGCGCCGGTGCTGGCGAAAGAGACCCAGTACTTC. Its protein is CASSLAPVLAKETQYF.

The chain uses TRBV7-8 and TRBJ2-2, with 7 bases aligning to TRBD2. Germline V CDR1 and CDR2: SGHVS, FQNEAQ. The CDR3 contains 15 residues. V lost 6 bases and J lost 1; bases outside the gene matches: 5. The DNA of the CDR3 is TGTGCCAGCAGGGTCGCGGGAGTGAACACCGGGGAGCTGTTTTTT. Translating gives CASRVAGVNTGELFF.

The V call is TRBV20-1, the J call TRBJ1-1; no firm D call. CDR1 is DFQATT and CDR2 is SNEGSKA in the germline V gene (reference sequence). This CDR3 contains 14 residues. Trimming pared 0 bases from V and 11 bases from J, leaving 19 bases between. The CDR3 sequence: CSARDRVGPEAAFF. As DNA, the CDR3 is TGCAGTGCTAGAGATCGGGTAGGGCCGGAGGCGGCTTTCTTT.

This sequence joins TRBV7-3 and TRBJ2-2, with 13 bases aligning to TRBD2. CDR1 is SGHTA, CDR2 FQGTGA, per germline. This CDR3 is built from 16 residues. The V gene end was trimmed by 6 bases and the J gene end by 5 bases; junction bases not matched to a gene: 6. The DNA of the CDR3 is TGTGCCAGCAGTAAAGCGGGACTAGCGGGAACCGGGGAGCTGTTTTTT. It specifies CASSKAGLAGTGELFF. Using reference TRBV7-3 and TRBJ2-2 for the parts outside the CDR3, the full variable domain is GAGVSQTPSNKVTEKGKYVELRCDPISGHTALYWYRQSLGQGPEFLIYFQGTGAADDSGLPNDRFFAVRPEGSVSTLKIQRTERGDSAVYLCASSKAGLAGTGELFFGEGSRLTVL.

This clonotype was seen a handful of times. The gene calls are TRBV24-1 and TRBJ1-2; D may be TRBD1 (5 bases). Trimming stripped 4 bases from V and 3 bases from J, with 11 bases between. The CDR3 length is 14 residues. In germline, CDR1 is KGHDR, CDR2 SFDVKD. CDR3 loop: CATSDSSRDYGYTF. The DNA of the CDR3 is TGTGCCACCAGTGACTCCTCCAGGGACTATGGCTACACCTTC.

V usage is TRBV20-1 and J usage is TRBJ1-1; D gene ambiguous. This CDR3 spans 12 amino acids. CDR1 and CDR2 from the germline V gene are DFQATT and SNEGSKA (reference sequence). V was trimmed by 3 bases and J by 2 bases, leaving 7 bases between them. This chain's CDR3 is CSASVINTEAFF. The CDR3 DNA is TGCAGTGCTAGTGTCATTAACACTGAAGCTTTCTTT.

This chain joins TRBV19 and TRBJ1-2; TRBD1 matches at 11 bases. The CDR3 sequence is 14 residues long. The germline CDR1 and CDR2 sequences are LNHDA and SQIVND (reference sequence). J lost 4 bases, V lost 6 bases, and 4 bases had no gene match. CDR3 in DNA: TGTGCCAGTAGCAGGGACAGGGGGGGCTATGGCTACACCTTC. This sequence encodes CASSRDRGGYGYTF.

This chain links TRBV20-1 with TRBJ1-3, with D maybe TRBD1 (5 bases). This CDR3 is built from 12 residues. CDR1 and CDR2 from the germline V gene are DFQATT and SNEGSKA (reference sequence). The ends were cut back, 7 bases at V and 5 bases at J, with 12 bases in the middle. The CDR3 nucleotides read TGCAGTGTGGCAGGGTTAAGAAACACCATATATTTT. Translated: CSVAGLRNTIYF.

The chain employs TRBV18 and TRBJ1-2, with TRBD1 identical over 10 bases. V lost 5 bases, J lost 10 bases, and 10 bases stayed unmatched. This CDR3 has 14 residues. The germline CDR1 and CDR2 sequences are KGHSH and LQKENI. As DNA, the CDR3 is TGTGCCAGCTCAACCGGGACAGGGGACGGTCTCTACACCTTC. Its protein product is CASSTGTGDGLYTF.

This clonotype was detected only a few times. The chain has TRBV7-2 and TRBJ1-5; D remains ambiguous. This CDR3 region has 13 residues. The germline gives CDR1 SGHTA, CDR2 FQGNSA. Trimming stripped 2 bases from V and 6 bases from J, with 8 bases between. The CDR3 loop reads CASSLRRGQPQHF. As DNA, the CDR3 is TGTGCCAGCAGCTTAAGGCGGGGTCAGCCCCAGCATTTT.

V gene TRBV19 combines with J gene TRBJ2-1; 9 bases agree with TRBD2. J lost 4 bases, V lost 8 bases, and 6 bases had no gene match. The V gene's germline CDR1 is LNHDA and CDR2 SQIVND (reference sequence). CDR3 length: 14 amino acids. The CDR3 region has the DNA TGTGCCAGTCAAACTAGCGGGCGGTACAATGAGCAGTTCTTC. It specifies CASQTSGRYNEQFF.

In its sample, this clonotype was seen once. V gene TRBV7-2 combines with J gene TRBJ1-1; a possible D gene is TRBD1 (6 bases). CDR1 is SGHTA, CDR2 FQGNSA, per germline. The V end was cut by 5 bases, the J end by 0 bases, with 13 bases between. The CDR3 is 15 amino acids. CDR3 nucleotides: TGTGCCAGCAGCAGGCGAGACAGGTTGAACACTGAAGCTTTCTTT. As protein: CASSRRDRLNTEAFF.

This clonotype was detected only a few times. The chain uses TRBV7-9 and TRBJ1-3; 9 positions match TRBD1. Losses at the gene ends were 6 bases for V and 4 bases for J; bases not matched to a gene: 10. The CDR3 covers 16 residues. Germline loops: CDR1 SEHNR, CDR2 FQNEAQ (reference sequence). The CDR3 coding sequence is TGTGCCAGCAGGTCCCTTTGGACAGGGGCAGGAAACACCATATATTTT. This codes for CASRSLWTGAGNTIYF.

The sample holds a few counts of this clonotype. The chain links TRBV24-1 to TRBJ2-2, with 9 positions matching TRBD1. CDR3 length equals 16 residues. Germline assignment: CDR1 KGHDR and CDR2 SFDVKD. Trimming cost V 3 bases and J 4 bases; bases outside gene matches: 5. DNA of the CDR3: TGTGCCACCAGTGATGGGGACAGGGTGGGCACCGGGGAGCTGTTTTTT. Translated, it gives CATSDGDRVGTGELFF.

This clonotype came up a few times. The CDR3 nucleotides read TGTGCCATCAGTGTTTCCCCCTCCTACGAGCAGTACTTC. This encodes CAISVSPSYEQYF. V gene TRBV10-3 combines with J gene TRBJ2-7; D is ambiguous. This CDR3 is built from 13 residues. The ends were cut back, 4 bases at V and 0 bases at J, with 7 bases in the middle. The germline V gene encodes CDR1 ENHRY and CDR2 SYGVKD.

CDR3 DNA: TGTGCCAGCAGTTTATATCGTCAGCCCCAGCATTTT. It translates to CASSLYRQPQHF. The rearrangement uses TRBV28 and TRBJ1-5; unclear D gene. The CDR3 is made up of 12 amino acids. Germline CDR1 is MDHEN and CDR2 is SYDVKM. V lost 1 base to trimming and J lost 6 bases, with 4 bases between them.

The gene calls are TRBV2 and TRBJ2-1; no firm D call. The germline V gene encodes CDR1 SNHLY and CDR2 FYNNEI. CDR3 length: 15 residues. V shed 6 bases and J shed 5 bases, with 17 bases lying between them. The CDR3 nucleotides read TGTGCCAGCAGGGAAATGGGTTCACAAAACAATGAGCAGTTCTTC. It translates to CASREMGSQNNEQFF.

The V call is TRBV11-3, the J call TRBJ1-1; no reliable D call. From germline, CDR1 is SGHNT and CDR2 YENEEA. The CDR3 has 13 residues. V was clipped by 5 bases and J by 4 bases, with 11 bases between them. The CDR3 DNA sequence: TGTGCCAGCAGCACCCGGGCGGGCACTGAAGCTTTCTTT. Its translation: CASSTRAGTEAFF.

V usage is TRBV20-1 and J usage is TRBJ1-3; D not certain. Germline loops: CDR1 DFQATT, CDR2 SNEGSKA (reference sequence). V shed 6 bases and J shed 0 bases, with 9 bases lying between them. The CDR3 has 13 residues. The CDR3 reads CSARSPSGNTIYF. Written as DNA, the CDR3 is TGCAGTGCGCGGAGTCCCTCTGGAAACACCATATATTTT.